Each of the 16 T cell receptor beta chains below was sequenced from the same sample in a study of blood T cell repertoires in COVID-19 (dated by TCRdb to about 2020). Libraries were made using the immunoSEQ multiplex PCR assay. TCRdb provides this immuneACCESS table in a form limited to in-frame rearrangements. Some clones are lacking; in checked studies, under half of them reflect an unresolved V gene, and why the rest are absent is not known. The sample table contains fewer than 300,000 clones; only one count was recorded for approximately 83% of them. The top ten clones comprise 7.5% to 10% of the sample. Sequencing was done on a sample of peripheral blood. The source of these receptors is a woman between 50 and 59 years old who had recovered from COVID-19.

The V and J genes are TRBV13 and TRBJ2-3; the match to TRBD2 covers 9 bases. The CDR3 loop spans 16 amino acids. The junction had 7 bases not matched to a gene; V was cut back by 5 bases and J by 1 base. The germline V gene has CDR1 PRHDT and CDR2 FYEKMQ (reference sequence). The CDR3 nucleotides read TGTGCCAGCAGCCTCCTTAGCGGGGGCGGCACAGATACGCAGTATTTT. Amino acids: CASSLLSGGGTDTQYF.

V is TRBV18 and J is TRBJ1-5, with TRBD1 identical over 7 bases. Germline V CDR1 and CDR2: KGHSH, LQKENI. Trimming at V came to 2 bases and at J to 4 bases, leaving 5 bases not matched to a gene. The CDR3 is 15 amino acids. CDR3 nucleotides: TGTGCCAGCTCACCAAAGGGGGCGGCAAATCAGCCCCAGCATTTT. It codes for CASSPKGAANQPQHF. The complete variable domain, with remaining parts taken from reference TRBV18 and TRBJ1-5, reads NAGVMQNPRHLVRRRGQEARLRCSPMKGHSHVYWYRQLPEEGLKFMVYLQKENIIDESGMPKERFSAEFPKEGPSILRIQQVVRGDSAAYFCASSPKGAANQPQHFGDGTRLSIL.

This clone was recorded a few times. J is TRBJ2-7 and V is TRBV6-2 or TRBV6-3; TRBD2 aligns across 8 bases. Germline CDR1 and CDR2: MNHEY and SVGEGT. V lost 6 bases and J lost 1; bases outside the gene matches: 11. The CDR3 is 16 amino acids. CDR3 bases: TGTGCCAGCAGCCCCGTCAGAGCGGGAGTTTCCTACGAGCAGTACTTC. Residues: CASSPVRAGVSYEQYF.

V usage is TRBV27 and J usage is TRBJ2-1, with TRBD2 matching over 7 bases. Germline-derived CDR1 and CDR2 are MNHEY and SMNVEV (reference sequence). With 6 bases clipped from V and 14 bases from J, the junction kept 7 bases outside the gene matches. The CDR3 is 11 amino acids. The CDR3 reads CASRAGPREFF. CDR3 DNA: TGTGCCAGCAGAGCGGGGCCGAGAGAGTTCTTC.

This clone has just one count. The chain combines TRBV7-9 with TRBJ1-1; 9 nucleotides match TRBD1. Germline assignment: CDR1 SEHNR and CDR2 FQNEAQ (reference sequence). The CDR3 contains 16 residues. The V and J ends lost 5 bases and 1 base, in that order; junction bases with no gene match: 8. The CDR3, as DNA: TGTGCCAGCAGCCTAACAGGGGGCGGGTCGAACACTGAAGCTTTCTTT. This sequence encodes CASSLTGGGSNTEAFF.

The chain employs TRBV4-2 and TRBJ2-1, with no clear D. CDR1 LGHNA and CDR2 YNFKEQ come from the germline V gene. The V end lost 1 base, the J end lost 3 bases, and 13 bases lay between the germline ends. There are 16 residues in the CDR3. CDR3 sequence (DNA): TGTGCCAGCAGCCAAGCCCTAGGAACAATCTACAATGAGCAGTTCTTC. Its protein is CASSQALGTIYNEQFF.

This clone was picked up a small number of times. The chain combines TRBV23-1 with TRBJ1-5; D might be TRBD1 (5 bases). TRBV23-1 is assigned to the ORF class and has an uncertain function. The CDR3 runs to 16 residues. The V and J ends lost 2 bases and 4 bases respectively, with 15 bases between them. CDR3 coding DNA: TGCGCCAGCAGTCAAGAACCCGACAGAGCTAATCAGCCCCAGCATTTT. Translating gives CASSQEPDRANQPQHF.

The rearrangement links TRBV5-1 to TRBJ2-7, with 13 positions matching TRBD2. The J segment lost 5 bases and the V segment lost 5 bases, leaving 4 bases of the junction unmatched. The V gene's germline CDR1 is SGHRS and CDR2 YFSETQ. This CDR3 region has 14 residues. The DNA of the CDR3 is TGCGCCAGCAGAATGACTAGCGGGAGGAACGAGCAGTACTTC. It specifies CASRMTSGRNEQYF.

The V call is TRBV5-8, the J call TRBJ1-2; no clear D gene. V was cut by 0 bases and J by 2 bases, with 8 bases left in between. The CDR3 runs to 14 residues. CDR1 is SGHTS and CDR2 is YDEGEE in the germline V gene. CDR3 bases: TGTGCCAGCAGCTTGGTCCAGATAAACTATGGCTACACCTTC. Translated: CASSLVQINYGYTF. The full variable domain, rest sourced from reference TRBV5-8 and TRBJ1-2, is EAGVTQSPTHLIKTRGQQATLRCSPISGHTSVYWYQQALGLGLQFLLWYDEGEERNRGNFPPRFSGRQFPNYSSELNVNALELEDSALYLCASSLVQINYGYTFGSGTRLTVV.

V and J are TRBV30 and TRBJ1-2, with D tentatively TRBD1 (5 bases). CDR3 size: 12 residues. V lost 4 bases to trimming and J lost 2 bases, with 8 bases between them. The germline V gene encodes CDR1 GTSNPN and CDR2 SVGIG (reference sequence). In DNA, the CDR3 is TGTGCCTGGAATTCAGGGAACTATGGCTACACCTTC. Amino acid sequence: CAWNSGNYGYTF. Supplemented by reference TRBV30 and TRBJ1-2, the full variable domain reads SQTIHQWPATLVQPVGSPLSLECTVEGTSNPNLYWYRQAAGRGLQLLFYSVGIGQISSEVPQNLSASRPQDRQFILSSKKLLLSDSGFYLCAWNSGNYGYTFGSGTRLTVV.

The chain carries TRBV30 and TRBJ1-2; D uncertain. The CDR3 runs to 12 residues. V dropped 4 bases and J dropped 7 bases, with 13 bases sitting between them. CDR1 is GTSNPN and CDR2 is SVGIG in the germline V gene (reference sequence). CDR3 coding DNA: TGTGCCTGGACCTTGGTAGAGGGTGGCTACACCTTC. Translation gives CAWTLVEGGYTF.

The V gene is TRBV7-9, the J gene TRBJ2-1; perhaps TRBD2 as D (7 bases). Trimming pared 0 bases from V and 7 bases from J, leaving 10 bases between. The CDR3 is 14 amino acids. Germline values: CDR1 SEHNR, CDR2 FQNEAQ (reference sequence). CDR3 coding DNA: TGTGCCAGCAGCTTAGCGGGGGGGCCGAATGAGCAGTTCTTC. Translated, it gives CASSLAGGPNEQFF.

This clone appeared a few times. This chain joins TRBV27 and TRBJ1-5; D is perhaps TRBD1 (5 bases). Trimming took 5 bases from V and 7 from J, leaving 15 bases between them. Looked up from germline, CDR1 is MNHEY and CDR2 is SMNVEV (reference sequence). The CDR3 is 14 amino acids. The CDR3 spells CASSPGGGPQPQHF. The DNA of the CDR3 is TGTGCCAGCAGTCCCGGGGGGGGTCCACAGCCCCAGCATTTT.

This clone was observed a few times. The rearrangement joins TRBV23-1 to TRBJ1-5, with a tentative D call TRBD1 (6 bases). TRBV23-1 is designated an ORF whose function remains uncertain. This CDR3 is 15 amino acids long. Trimming cost V 10 bases and J 2 bases, with 18 bases left between them. The CDR3 loop is CANSPQGHGNQPQHF. In nucleotides, the CDR3 is TGCGCCAATTCACCCCAGGGACATGGCAATCAGCCCCAGCATTTT.

There are a few counts of this clone. The V gene is TRBV19, the J gene TRBJ1-1; D is unresolved. V was shortened by 4 bases and J by 0 bases, with 9 bases between the two germline ends. The CDR3 contains 14 residues. Germline V gives CDR1 LNHDA, CDR2 SQIVND (reference sequence). The CDR3 DNA reads as TGTGCCAGTAGTACACCTCAGGTGAACACTGAAGCTTTCTTT. This encodes CASSTPQVNTEAFF.

This clone showed up just a few times. The CDR3 region has the DNA TGCGCCAGCAGCCTCGAACCCACTAGCAATGAGCAGTTCTTC. It encodes CASSLEPTSNEQFF. J is TRBJ2-1 and V is TRBV4-3; weak D call: TRBD2 (5 bases). This CDR3 is built from 14 residues. In germline, CDR1 is LGHNA, CDR2 YSLEER. Trimming removed 4 bases from V and 6 bases from J, with 13 bases in between.